The 21 T cell receptor beta chains below all came from one sample that was sequenced in a study of T-cell reconstitution after alpha-beta-depleted transplantation in children. This sample's TCRbeta library carried unique molecular identifier barcodes. TCRdb reprocessed the PCR reads with MiXCR, giving one entry per CDR3 protein. Here the sample spans fewer than 450,000 distinct CDR3 sequences, around 15% being singletons. This specimen consisted of PBMCs, mostly from graft donor cells, obtained 360 days after TCRalphabeta/CD19-depleted stem cell transplant. The receptors stem from a male patient between 2 and 15 years old who had a stem cell transplant for acute lymphoblastic leukemia, so the T cells may come from the graft donor.

J is TRBJ2-1 and V is TRBV5-8; perhaps TRBD2 as D (6 bases). CDR3 length: 15 amino acids. Germline V gene sequence: CDR1 SGHTS, CDR2 YDEGEE. V lost 4 bases to trimming and J lost 5 bases, with 16 bases between them. CDR3 sequence: CASSARERPDNEQFF. The DNA for the CDR3 is TGTGCCAGCAGCGCCCGGGAGCGGCCCGACAATGAGCAGTTCTTC. Full variable domain (missing parts from reference TRBV5-8 and TRBJ2-1): EAGVTQSPTHLIKTRGQQATLRCSPISGHTSVYWYQQALGLGLQFLLWYDEGEERNRGNFPPRFSGRQFPNYSSELNVNALELEDSALYLCASSARERPDNEQFFGPGTRLTVL.

The CDR3 coding sequence is TGCGCCAGCAGCCCTCTGCCCCGGGGCGAGCAGTACTTC. This sequence encodes CASSPLPRGEQYF. The chain links TRBV4-3 to TRBJ2-7; D might be TRBD2 (5 bases). This CDR3 has 13 amino acids. Germline CDR1 and CDR2: LGHNA and YSLEER. V was pared by 4 bases and J by 6 bases, with 13 bases between.

The J gene is TRBJ2-7, the V gene TRBV6-6, with D maybe TRBD2 (6 bases). Germline-derived CDR1 and CDR2 are MNHNY and SVGAGI (reference sequence). The ends were cut back, 10 bases at V and 3 bases at J, with 13 bases in the middle. The CDR3 is 12 residues long. CDR3 loop: CATLGLLYEQYF. CDR3 DNA sequence: TGTGCCACCCTGGGACTTCTCTACGAGCAGTACTTC.

The chain joins TRBV11-1 to TRBJ2-7; D might be TRBD2 (6 bases). The germline CDR1 and CDR2 sequences are SGHAT and FQDESV (reference sequence). The CDR3 totals 19 residues. Trimming removed 0 bases from V and 1 base from J, with 22 bases in between. The CDR3 coding sequence is TGTGCCAGCAGCTTAGCTCGGGGCGGAGTCGGGAGCAAGTCCTACGAGCAGTACTTC. Residues: CASSLARGGVGSKSYEQYF.

Many counts were recorded for this clonotype. This chain connects TRBV28 to TRBJ1-3; no definite D call. Germline CDR1 MDHEN, CDR2 SYDVKM. The CDR3 covers 14 residues. V was clipped by 4 bases and J by 0 bases, with 7 bases between them. As DNA, the CDR3 is TGTGCCAGCAGTTATAGAAACTCTGGAAACACCATATATTTT. Translation gives CASSYRNSGNTIYF.

This clonotype was seen at least ten times. The chain joins TRBV6-2 or TRBV6-3 to TRBJ2-1; no definite D call. The CDR3 has 18 residues. The V gene lost 2 bases and the J gene lost 0 bases, with 17 bases spanning the gap. The germline CDR1 and CDR2 sequences are MNHEY and SVGEGT. In DNA, the CDR3 is TGTGCCAGCAGTTACAAGTGGGCTGCACACAGCTCCTACAATGAGCAGTTCTTC. Translated, it gives CASSYKWAAHSSYNEQFF.

The chain links TRBV7-8 to TRBJ2-1; D is ambiguous. CDR1 and CDR2 from the germline V gene are SGHVS and FQNEAQ. The CDR3 is 15 amino acids. Trimming cost V 3 bases and J 7 bases, with 16 bases left between them. The CDR3 coding sequence is TGTGCCAGCAGCTTCGGTCCTAATAGTAGGAATGAGCAGTTCTTC. The encoded protein is CASSFGPNSRNEQFF.

The chain employs TRBV7-6 and TRBJ2-3; 7 bases align to TRBD2. The ends lost 5 bases at V and 7 bases at J; junction bases unmatched: 12. Germline V gene lookup returns CDR1 SGHVS and CDR2 FNYEAQ. The CDR3 spans 15 residues. In DNA form, the CDR3 reads TGTGCCAGCAGCCCTAGCCCCTTCGGGGGGAATACGCAGTATTTT. It specifies CASSPSPFGGNTQYF.

This clonotype was recorded many times. This chain joins TRBV28 and TRBJ1-1, with D possibly TRBD1 on 6 matching bases. CDR1 and CDR2 from the germline V gene are MDHEN and SYDVKM. V was trimmed by 5 bases and J by 6 bases, leaving 10 bases between them. This CDR3 is 12 amino acids long. The chain's CDR3 is CASSLGQSEAFF. CDR3 coding DNA: TGTGCCAGCAGTCTCGGACAGTCTGAAGCTTTCTTT.

This chain uses TRBV4-1 with TRBJ2-1; D is unresolved. Germline CDR1 reads MGHRA; CDR2 reads YSYEKL. The CDR3 runs 11 residues. V was pared by 0 bases and J by 12 bases, with 6 bases between. CDR3 protein: CASSQDEVQFF. The CDR3 DNA sequence: TGCGCCAGCAGCCAAGACGAGGTGCAGTTCTTC.

V and J are TRBV27 and TRBJ2-7; D not certain. CDR3 length: 15 residues. The V end was cut by 8 bases, the J end by 6 bases, with 23 bases between. In germline, CDR1 is MNHEY, CDR2 SMNVEV (reference sequence). CDR3 coding DNA: TGTGCCAGCGGCCGTGGTAGCCTTTCTTTAGGCGAGCAGTACTTC. Its translation is CASGRGSLSLGEQYF.

This clonotype was recorded only once. The chain carries TRBV27 and TRBJ2-7; 7 bases map to TRBD2. The J segment lost 3 bases and the V segment lost 0 bases, leaving 5 bases of the junction unmatched. CDR3 size: 15 residues. Germline V gene data show CDR1 as MNHEY and CDR2 as SMNVEV (reference sequence). CDR3 region: CASSLSPRGDYEQYF. Written as DNA, the CDR3 is TGTGCCAGCAGTTTATCCCCCCGGGGGGACTACGAGCAGTACTTC.

The CDR3 spells CASSYDRPTGELFF. DNA of the CDR3: TGTGCCAGCAGTTACGACAGGCCCACCGGGGAGCTGTTTTTT. V usage is TRBV6-5 and J usage is TRBJ2-2; tentatively, D is TRBD1 (6 bases). The CDR3 contains 14 residues. CDR1 and CDR2 (germline): MNHEY, SVGAGI. The ends were cut back, 2 bases at V and 4 bases at J, with 8 bases in the middle.

This clonotype has a handful of counts. The chain has TRBV29-1 and TRBJ2-1, with 9 positions matching TRBD2. Germline loops: CDR1 SQVTM, CDR2 ANQGSEA. The CDR3 is made up of 17 amino acids. V lost 4 bases and J lost 2; bases outside the gene matches: 12. The CDR3 DNA sequence: TGCAGCGTTGTCGGCCTAGCGGGACGGGGGCCCTACAATGAGCAGTTCTTC. It encodes CSVVGLAGRGPYNEQFF.

The rearrangement links TRBV28 to TRBJ2-2; 7 nucleotides match TRBD1. The CDR3 has 16 amino acids. The germline V gene encodes CDR1 MDHEN and CDR2 SYDVKM. V lost 5 bases to trimming and J lost 4 bases; unmatched junction nucleotides: 10. The chain's CDR3 is CASSGKGQKSTGELFF. CDR3 nucleotide sequence: TGTGCCAGCAGTGGCAAGGGACAGAAAAGCACCGGGGAGCTGTTTTTT.

The rearrangement uses TRBV20-1 and TRBJ1-5; D may be TRBD1 (6 bases). Germline lookup yields CDR1 DFQATT and CDR2 SNEGSKA (reference sequence). The CDR3 is made up of 14 amino acids. V was pared by 6 bases and J by 7 bases, with 19 bases between. CDR3 amino acids: CSAQKQGIGQPQHF. The CDR3 bases are TGCAGTGCCCAAAAACAGGGTATAGGACAGCCCCAGCATTTT.

A word on this clonotype: A much larger clone is a single base away; this may be a read error. The chain links TRBV24-1 to TRBJ2-3; possibly TRBD2 for D (6 bases). CDR3 length: 15 amino acids. Germline V gene data show CDR1 as KGHDR and CDR2 as SFDVKD. The CDR3 protein is CATSDRERAEDTEYF. The CDR3, as DNA: TGTGCCACCTCCGATAGGGAGCGGGCAGAGGATACGGAGTATTTT.

The chain employs TRBV28 and TRBJ1-2, with D tentatively TRBD1 (5 bases). V was trimmed by 7 bases and J by 4 bases, leaving 13 bases between them. The CDR3 loop spans 13 amino acids. Germline assignment: CDR1 MDHEN and CDR2 SYDVKM. Written as DNA, the CDR3 is TGTGCCAGCACCGGGACTCCCGTCTATGGCTACACCTTC. Residues: CASTGTPVYGYTF.

This rearrangement joins TRBV29-1 to TRBJ2-3, with D perhaps TRBD1 or TRBD2 (5 bases each). The CDR3 loop spans 14 amino acids. V was shortened by 2 bases and J by 1 base, with 10 bases between the two germline ends. Germline V lookup: CDR1 SQVTM, CDR2 ANQGSEA. The CDR3 DNA sequence: TGCAGCGTTGAATTTGGGGGTGGCACAGATACGCAGTATTTT. As protein: CSVEFGGGTDTQYF.

The chain recombines TRBV6-1 with TRBJ1-3; D remains unclear. CDR3 length: 18 residues. Germline CDR1 reads MNHNS; CDR2 reads SASEGT. V was clipped by 1 base and J by 0 bases, with 16 bases between them. The CDR3 reads CASSEDLEGRRSGNTIYF. The CDR3 nucleotides are TGTGCCAGCAGTGAAGATCTGGAGGGCCGGCGCTCTGGAAACACCATATATTTT.

This clonotype was picked up a small number of times. The V call is TRBV15, the J call TRBJ2-5; either TRBD1 or TRBD2 may supply D (5 bases each). With 0 bases removed from V and 6 bases from J, the gap between germline ends came to 14 bases. The CDR3 loop spans 15 amino acids. The germline gives CDR1 LNHNV, CDR2 YYDKDF (reference sequence). In DNA, the CDR3 is TGTGCCACCAGCAGAGATCGGGACCGGATGCAGACCCAGTACTTC. It yields the protein CATSRDRDRMQTQYF.